The 12 T cell receptor beta chains listed next were all sequenced from one sample in a study. TCRdb reprocessed the RT-PCR reads with MiXCR, giving one entry per CDR3 protein. The sample gives about 700,000 distinct CDR3 sequences, 13% to 15% of which show up once; 3.6% is in the top ten. Sequenced: memory CD4+ T cells from blood. The receptors here all came from a female donor in good health, serving as a healthy control.

A word on this clonotype: The DNA is omitted, as the CDR3 cannot be located on it reliably, and the CDR3 follows TCRdb's listing. The rearrangement uses TRBV6-2 or TRBV6-3 and TRBJ1-1; the D call of TRBD1 is as the table states it, not checked on the DNA. The CDR3 length equals 14 residues, ends included. The V gene's germline CDR1 is MNHEY and CDR2 SVGEGT. CDR3: CASSSGQGVTEAFF.

This clonotype has more than one count but fewer than ten. V and J are TRBV11-2 and TRBJ1-1; no clear D. In germline, CDR1 is SGHAT, CDR2 FQNNGV. Trimming cost V 5 bases and J 4 bases, with 14 bases left between them. The length of the CDR3 is 14 residues. The CDR3 DNA is TGTGCCAGCAGCCGAATTATACCGGGCACTGAAGCTTTCTTT. Encoded protein: CASSRIIPGTEAFF. The full variable domain, with the rest looked up from reference TRBV11-2 and TRBJ1-1, is EAGVAQSPRYKIIEKRQSVAFWCNPISGHATLYWYQQILGQGPKLLIQFQNNGVVDDSQLPKDRFSAERLKGVDSTLKIQPAKLEDSAVYLCASSRIIPGTEAFFGQGTRLTVV.

This clonotype appeared many times. This rearrangement joins TRBV30 to TRBJ1-2, with 7 bases lining up with TRBD1. Germline V gives CDR1 GTSNPN, CDR2 SVGIG (reference sequence). The V and J ends lost 1 base and 10 bases, in that order; junction bases with no gene match: 9. The CDR3 totals 13 residues. CDR3 nucleotides: TGTGCCTGGAGTGCCTCGGACGGGACAGTCTACACCTTC. Translation gives CAWSASDGTVYTF.

V and J are TRBV12-3 or TRBV12-4 and TRBJ2-5; 7 nucleotides agree with TRBD2. The CDR3 runs to 14 residues. V shed 4 bases, J shed 1 base, and the junction held 3 bases outside the gene matches. The CDR3 DNA sequence: TGTGCCAGCAGTTGGTGGGAGGGCCAAGAGACCCAGTACTTC. Translating it yields CASSWWEGQETQYF.

This clonotype was found a few times. This chain links TRBV5-1 with TRBJ2-3; 8 bases are a match to TRBD1. J lost 6 bases, V lost 1 base, and 7 bases had no gene match. Germline CDR1 reads SGHRS; CDR2 reads YFSETQ. The CDR3 loop spans 15 amino acids. CDR3 coding DNA: TGCGCCAGCAGCTTGCAGGGACAGGATGTGGATACGCAGTATTTT. Protein: CASSLQGQDVDTQYF. Filled out from reference TRBV5-1 and TRBJ2-3, the complete variable domain reads KAGVTQTPRYLIKTRGQQVTLSCSPISGHRSVSWYQQTPGQGLQFLFEYFSETQRNKGNFPGRFSGRQFSNSRSEMNVSTLELGDSALYLCASSLQGQDVDTQYFGPGTRLTVL.

This clonotype was observed many times. This chain links TRBV12-3 or TRBV12-4 with TRBJ2-4; maybe TRBD2 (6 bases). Deletions cut 5 bases from V and 6 bases from J, with 17 bases between. This CDR3 region has 15 residues. The CDR3 reads CASSLTPGTLNIQYF. The CDR3 DNA reads as TGTGCCAGCAGTCTAACCCCCGGGACTCTAAACATTCAGTACTTC.

The chain joins TRBV9 to TRBJ2-7, with 9 bases fitting TRBD1. CDR3 length: 15 residues. V lost 1 base and J lost 4; bases outside the gene matches: 6. The germline V gene encodes CDR1 SGDLS and CDR2 YYNGEE. CDR3 residues: CASSVYSGQGYEQYF. CDR3 bases: TGTGCCAGCAGCGTATATTCGGGACAGGGATACGAGCAGTACTTC.

This clonotype has ten or more counts. The gene calls are TRBV7-9 and TRBJ2-7, with D uncertain. Germline lookup yields CDR1 SEHNR and CDR2 FQNEAQ (reference sequence). This CDR3 is 12 amino acids long. Trimming stripped 1 base from V and 4 bases from J, with 5 bases between. The CDR3: CASSLDVYEQYF. In nucleotides, the CDR3 is TGTGCCAGCAGCTTAGACGTGTACGAGCAGTACTTC. Variable domain in full (rest from reference TRBV7-9 and TRBJ2-7): DTGVSQNPRHKITKRGQNVTFRCDPISEHNRLYWYRQTLGQGPEFLTYFQNEAQLEKSRLLSDRFSAERPKGSFSTLEIQRTEQGDSAMYLCASSLDVYEQYFGPGTRLTVT.

This clonotype turned up a few times. This rearrangement joins TRBV11-3 to TRBJ2-2; no clear D gene. Germline CDR1 and CDR2: SGHNT and YENEEA. Trimming shortened V by 4 bases and J by 4 bases, and 10 bases separated the two germline ends. This CDR3 has 14 amino acids. DNA for the CDR3: TGTGCCAGCAGCTCCTCGAGCCTCACCGGGGAGCTGTTTTTT. This encodes CASSSSSLTGELFF.

This clonotype showed up just a few times. This sequence joins TRBV10-3 and TRBJ1-1; no clear D gene. This CDR3 comprises 12 residues. Per germline, CDR1 ENHRY and CDR2 SYGVKD. Trimming removed 6 bases from V and 1 base from J, with 6 bases in between. The CDR3 loop reads CAIRQRNTEAFF. In nucleotides, the CDR3 is TGTGCCATCAGGCAGAGGAACACTGAAGCTTTCTTT.

This clonotype appeared a few times. The rearrangement joins TRBV24-1 to TRBJ1-5; 7 positions match TRBD1. CDR1 is KGHDR and CDR2 is SFDVKD in the germline V gene. V was pared by 10 bases and J by 4 bases, with 6 bases of the junction left unmatched. The CDR3 runs to 13 residues. CDR3 region: CATQGQPNQPQHF. CDR3 bases: TGTGCCACACAGGGACAGCCAAATCAGCCCCAGCATTTT.

This clonotype was counted between two and nine times. The chain joins TRBV7-2 to TRBJ1-3; D may be TRBD1 (6 bases). V was trimmed by 0 bases and J by 2 bases, leaving 17 bases between them. From germline, CDR1 is SGHTA and CDR2 FQGNSA. This CDR3 is built from 18 residues. The CDR3 is CASSLALGGRGTGNTIYF. The CDR3 region has the DNA TGTGCCAGCAGCTTAGCGCTCGGGGGGCGAGGAACTGGAAACACCATATATTTT. The full variable domain, completed using reference TRBV7-2 and TRBJ1-3, is GAGVSQSPSNKVTEKGKDVELRCDPISGHTALYWYRQSLGQGLEFLIYFQGNSAPDKSGLPSDRFSAERTGGSVSTLTIQRTQQEDSAVYLCASSLALGGRGTGNTIYFGEGSWLTVV.